These 30 T cell receptor beta chains were all obtained from the same sample, sequenced in a study of T cell changes during pregnancy in multiple sclerosis. Method: immunoSEQ multiplex PCR; TCRdb's copy keeps in-frame clones and lacks some. The top ten clones hold about 4.5% of a sample with 40,000 to 55,000 clones, approximately 94% of them seen once. Sequencing used CD8+ T cells from peripheral blood mononuclear cells, obtained in the first trimester of pregnancy. All receptors come from a female donor with multiple sclerosis, enrolled in a pregnancy study.

This clone was counted a few times. V and J are TRBV6-5 and TRBJ1-2; 10 bases fit TRBD1. This CDR3 has 12 residues. CDR1 and CDR2 (germline): MNHEY, SVGAGI. Losses at the gene ends were 10 bases for V and 5 bases for J; bases not matched to a gene: 4. CDR3 in DNA: TGTGCCACTCGACAGGGGGCGTATGGCTACACCTTC. Its protein product is CATRQGAYGYTF.

This clone has only a few counts. This sequence joins TRBV7-9 and TRBJ1-5, with D tentatively TRBD1 (5 bases). The CDR3 extends over 14 amino acids. V lost 5 bases and J lost 5, with 13 bases in between. CDR1 and CDR2 from the germline V gene are SEHNR and FQNEAQ (reference sequence). CDR3 DNA sequence: TGTGCCAGCAGCCTCGGTGCGGGGCATCAGCCCCAGCATTTT. Translating it yields CASSLGAGHQPQHF.

V is TRBV27 and J is TRBJ1-1; TRBD1 matches 7 bases. This CDR3 has 14 amino acids. From germline, CDR1 is MNHEY and CDR2 SMNVEV (reference sequence). J lost 5 bases, V lost 6 bases, and 9 bases had no gene match. CDR3 bases: TGTGCCAGCAGCCGACAGGGTTGGACGACTGAAGCTTTCTTT. It codes for CASSRQGWTTEAFF.

The V call is TRBV6-1, the J call TRBJ2-7, with TRBD1 matching over 11 bases. Trimming at V came to 2 bases and at J to 12 bases, leaving 9 bases not matched to a gene. Germline V gives CDR1 MNHNS, CDR2 SASEGT. The CDR3 sequence is 14 residues long. DNA for the CDR3: TGTGCCAGCAGTGAACCATCGACGGGACAGGGGGGGTACTTC. It specifies CASSEPSTGQGGYF.

The rearrangement uses TRBV9 and TRBJ2-1; tentative D call: TRBD2 (5 bases). Germline values: CDR1 SGDLS, CDR2 YYNGEE. The CDR3 length is 13 residues. Trimming pared 4 bases from V and 9 bases from J, leaving 14 bases between. The CDR3 reads CASSLGYEGEQFF. The DNA for the CDR3 is TGTGCCAGCAGCCTCGGGTACGAGGGTGAGCAGTTCTTC.

V is TRBV28 and J is TRBJ2-1; 8 bases are a match to TRBD2. Trimming at V came to 3 bases and at J to 4 bases, leaving 11 bases not matched to a gene. Germline CDR1 is MDHEN and CDR2 is SYDVKM. This CDR3 region has 17 residues. CDR3 bases: TGTGCCAGCAGTTTTTCCTCCGCGGGAGGCTATTACAATGAGCAGTTCTTC. Translating gives CASSFSSAGGYYNEQFF.

The chain couples TRBV4-3 to TRBJ2-7, with TRBD2 matching over 10 bases. Germline CDR1 and CDR2: LGHNA and YSLEER. The CDR3 spans 18 residues. Unmatched junction bases numbered 12, after V lost 3 bases and J lost 1 base. The CDR3 reads CASSHWEAGGPSSYEQYF. The CDR3 DNA is TGCGCCAGCAGCCATTGGGAAGCGGGGGGGCCGTCTTCCTACGAGCAGTACTTC.

The J gene is TRBJ2-2, the V gene TRBV14; no definite D call. This CDR3 comprises 14 residues. The ends were cut back, 1 base at V and 2 bases at J, with 5 bases in the middle. CDR1 SGHDN and CDR2 FVKESK come from the germline V gene. DNA of the CDR3: TGTGCCAGCAGCCAAGGACTTAACACCGGGGAGCTGTTTTTT. Translation: CASSQGLNTGELFF. Supplemented by reference TRBV14 and TRBJ2-2, the full variable domain reads EAGVTQFPSHSVIEKGQTVTLRCDPISGHDNLYWYRRVMGKEIKFLLHFVKESKQDESGMPNNRFLAERTGGTYSTLKVQPAELEDSGVYFCASSQGLNTGELFFGEGSRLTVL.

The chain couples TRBV6-5 to TRBJ2-7; D is possibly TRBD1 (6 bases). Deletions cut 6 bases from V and 5 bases from J, with 14 bases between. The CDR3 is 13 residues long. The germline V gene has CDR1 MNHEY and CDR2 SVGAGI. CDR3 sequence (DNA): TGTGCCAGCAGCCGATATACAGGGAACGAGCAGTACTTC. Translating gives CASSRYTGNEQYF.

The V and J genes are TRBV4-1 and TRBJ1-1; D gene unclear. Germline V lookup: CDR1 MGHRA, CDR2 YSYEKL. Trimming cost V 1 base and J 0 bases, with 3 bases left between them. This CDR3 has 13 residues. This chain's CDR3 is CASSQGVNTEAFF. CDR3 nucleotides: TGCGCCAGCAGCCAAGGCGTGAACACTGAAGCTTTCTTT.

The V gene is TRBV7-9, the J gene TRBJ2-7; D is undetermined. Trimming took off 1 base at V and 4 bases at J, with 11 bases between the two ends. Germline loops: CDR1 SEHNR, CDR2 FQNEAQ (reference sequence). The CDR3 runs to 14 residues. CDR3 DNA: TGTGCCAGCAGCTTAGGGCAGTTACCTTACGAGCAGTACTTC. This translates into CASSLGQLPYEQYF. The complete variable domain, with remaining parts taken from reference TRBV7-9 and TRBJ2-7, reads DTGVSQNPRHKITKRGQNVTFRCDPISEHNRLYWYRQTLGQGPEFLTYFQNEAQLEKSRLLSDRFSAERPKGSFSTLEIQRTEQGDSAMYLCASSLGQLPYEQYFGPGTRLTVT.

The chain carries TRBV19 and TRBJ2-3; 10 bases line up with TRBD1. Per germline, CDR1 LNHDA and CDR2 SQIVND (reference sequence). This CDR3 is 15 amino acids long. Trimming at V came to 4 bases and at J to 4 bases, leaving 5 bases not matched to a gene. The CDR3 DNA reads as TGTGCCAGTAGTAAGACAGGGGGCTACGCAGATACGCAGTATTTT. It specifies CASSKTGGYADTQYF.

This clone was counted once. V and J are TRBV19 and TRBJ1-5; D is undetermined. The CDR3 extends over 13 amino acids. Germline values: CDR1 LNHDA, CDR2 SQIVND (reference sequence). The V end lost 1 base, the J end lost 6 bases, and 7 bases lay between the germline ends. DNA of the CDR3: TGTGCCAGTAGTATAGGACACGGTCAGCCCCAGCATTTT. Translating it yields CASSIGHGQPQHF.

The rearrangement links TRBV19 to TRBJ2-1; 11 bases map to TRBD2. V trimming: 2 bases; J trimming: 1 base; junction bases outside the gene matches: 7. The CDR3 length is 18 residues. Germline CDR1 reads LNHDA; CDR2 reads SQIVND (reference sequence). CDR3 sequence: CASSISSSGGPSYNEQFF. The CDR3 DNA follows: TGTGCCAGTAGTATAAGTTCTAGCGGGGGGCCTTCCTACAATGAGCAGTTCTTC.

The chain links TRBV27 to TRBJ1-2, with a possible D match to TRBD1 (6 bases). This CDR3 has 13 amino acids. Trimming stripped 5 bases from V and 5 bases from J, with 12 bases between. CDR1 is MNHEY, CDR2 SMNVEV, per germline (reference sequence). In DNA, the CDR3 is TGTGCCAGCAGTCCAACAGGGAGTTATGGCTACACCTTC. The encoded protein is CASSPTGSYGYTF.

This rearrangement joins TRBV7-8 to TRBJ2-2; tentatively, D is TRBD2 (6 bases). CDR3 length equals 13 residues. With 5 bases removed from V and 10 bases from J, the gap between germline ends came to 14 bases. Germline V gene sequence: CDR1 SGHVS, CDR2 FQNEAQ. The CDR3 sequence is CASSPTGEVELFF. The CDR3 DNA is TGTGCCAGCAGCCCCACGGGGGAGGTGGAGCTGTTTTTT. The full variable domain, completed using reference TRBV7-8 and TRBJ2-2, is GAGVSQSPRYKVAKRGQDVALRCDPISGHVSLFWYQQALGQGPEFLTYFQNEAQLDKSGLPSDRFFAERPEGSVSTLKIQRTQQEDSAVYLCASSPTGEVELFFGEGSRLTVL.

This clone was counted only a few times. This sequence joins TRBV9 and TRBJ2-2, with D hard to call. V was shortened by 3 bases and J by 0 bases, with 9 bases between the two germline ends. The CDR3 loop spans 15 amino acids. Per germline, CDR1 SGDLS and CDR2 YYNGEE. The CDR3 loop is CASSEPPPNTGELFF. CDR3 sequence (DNA): TGTGCCAGCAGCGAGCCCCCGCCGAACACCGGGGAGCTGTTTTTT. Using reference TRBV9 and TRBJ2-2 for the parts outside the CDR3, the full variable domain is DSGVTQTPKHLITATGQRVTLRCSPRSGDLSVYWYQQSLDQGLQFLIQYYNGEERAKGNILERFSAQQFPDLHSELNLSSLELGDSALYFCASSEPPPNTGELFFGEGSRLTVL.

This chain joins TRBV2 and TRBJ1-2, with D perhaps TRBD1 (5 bases). Germline CDR1 reads SNHLY; CDR2 reads FYNNEI. This CDR3 has 12 amino acids. Trimming shortened V by 8 bases and J by 5 bases, and 12 bases separated the two germline ends. The CDR3: CASLGAEYGYTF. The DNA for the CDR3 is TGTGCCAGCTTAGGGGCCGAATATGGCTACACCTTC. The full variable domain, its missing parts supplied by reference TRBV2 and TRBJ1-2, is EPEVTQTPSHQVTQMGQEVILRCVPISNHLYFYWYRQILGQKVEFLVSFYNNEISEKSEIFDDQFSVERPDGSNFTLKIRSTKLEDSAMYFCASLGAEYGYTFGSGTRLTVV.

This chain joins TRBV28 and TRBJ2-3; 7 bases fit TRBD2. The length of the CDR3 is 17 residues. Germline CDR1 is MDHEN and CDR2 is SYDVKM. The trim removed 2 bases at V and 4 bases at J, leaving 12 bases unmatched. CDR3 residues: CASSLIRAAGEADTQYF. The CDR3 DNA is TGTGCCAGCAGTTTAATTCGGGCGGCGGGAGAGGCAGATACGCAGTATTTT.

With regard to this clone: The junction shows a germline mismatch at one end, possibly a read error. J is TRBJ2-7 and V is TRBV25-1, with 7 nucleotides matching TRBD1. Germline V gene sequence: CDR1 MGHDK, CDR2 SYGVNS. The CDR3 contains 13 residues. CDR3 DNA sequence: TGTGCCAGTAGTGGACAGGAGACCTACGAGCAGTACTTC. As protein: CASSGQETYEQYF.

This chain uses TRBV28 with TRBJ1-1, with D possibly TRBD1 on 6 matching bases. The ends were cut back, 7 bases at V and 0 bases at J, with 9 bases in the middle. CDR3 length equals 13 residues. From germline, CDR1 is MDHEN and CDR2 SYDVKM. CDR3 sequence (DNA): TGTGCCAGCAAACAGGGTTTGAACACTGAAGCTTTCTTT. It encodes CASKQGLNTEAFF.

The rearrangement uses TRBV4-3 and TRBJ2-1; the D is unclear. Trimming took 1 base from V and 3 from J, leaving 4 bases between them. The CDR3 runs 13 residues. The V gene's germline CDR1 is LGHNA and CDR2 YSLEER. The CDR3 coding sequence is TGCGCCAGCAGCCAAGCAGTCTACAATGAGCAGTTCTTC. It encodes CASSQAVYNEQFF.

The chain uses TRBV27 and TRBJ1-2, with 7 bases identical to TRBD1. Germline V gene data show CDR1 as MNHEY and CDR2 as SMNVEV (reference sequence). The trim removed 3 bases at V and 3 bases at J, leaving 7 bases unmatched. The CDR3 sequence is 15 residues long. The CDR3 coding sequence is TGTGCCAGCAGTTTGCGTCAGGGGGTAGACTATGGCTACACCTTC. Encoded protein: CASSLRQGVDYGYTF.

This chain connects TRBV28 to TRBJ1-4, with 7 bases identical to TRBD1. V lost 6 bases, J lost 8 bases, and 9 bases stayed unmatched. Germline values: CDR1 MDHEN, CDR2 SYDVKM. This CDR3 comprises 14 residues. CDR3 DNA: TGTGCCAGCAGGGAGGGGGCGGTGGCAGAAAAACTGTTTTTT. It is translated as CASREGAVAEKLFF. Full variable domain (rest looked up from reference TRBV28 and TRBJ1-4): DVKVTQSSRYLVKRTGEKVFLECVQDMDHENMFWYRQDPGLGLRLIYFSYDVKMKEKGDIPEGYSVSREKKERFSLILESASTNQTSMYLCASREGAVAEKLFFGSGTQLSVL.

The V call is TRBV4-3, the J call TRBJ2-5, with TRBD1 identical over 7 bases. Germline V gene sequence: CDR1 LGHNA, CDR2 YSLEER. The CDR3 covers 14 residues. Trimming cost V 2 bases and J 5 bases; bases outside gene matches: 5. DNA for the CDR3: TGCGCCAGCAGCCAAAACAGGGGTTTTGAGACCCAGTACTTC. Translating gives CASSQNRGFETQYF.

The chain carries TRBV7-6 and TRBJ2-7; 8 positions match TRBD2. The germline V gene encodes CDR1 SGHVS and CDR2 FNYEAQ. CDR3 length: 16 residues. The junction had 10 bases not matched to a gene; V was cut back by 6 bases and J by 0 bases. Here the CDR3 DNA reads TGTGCCAGCAGTAACCTGGTAGCGGGGAGCTCCTACGAGCAGTACTTC. Protein sequence: CASSNLVAGSSYEQYF.

V gene TRBV27 combines with J gene TRBJ1-2, with 9 bases lining up with TRBD1. V shed 6 bases, J shed 6 bases, and the junction held 11 bases outside the gene matches. CDR1 is MNHEY, CDR2 SMNVEV, per germline (reference sequence). CDR3 length equals 15 residues. CDR3 coding DNA: TGTGCCAGCAGATGGCTGGGACAGGGCGGCGATGGCTACACCTTC. This codes for CASRWLGQGGDGYTF.

This chain links TRBV10-3 with TRBJ1-5, with 7 bases identical to TRBD1. Germline V gives CDR1 ENHRY, CDR2 SYGVKD. The CDR3 is 15 amino acids. The V gene end was trimmed by 6 bases and the J gene end by 2 bases; junction bases not matched to a gene: 7. This CDR3 reads CAISADRAGNQPQHF. CDR3 coding DNA: TGTGCCATCAGCGCTGACAGGGCGGGCAATCAGCCCCAGCATTTT.

The CDR3 DNA is TGCGCCAGCAGCCGGGGACAGGGGAGAGAAGACACCATATATTTT. Encoded protein: CASSRGQGREDTIYF. The rearrangement uses TRBV5-1 and TRBJ1-3; TRBD1 matches 10 bases. With V trimmed by 4 bases and J by 8 bases, 9 bases remained unmatched. The germline CDR1 and CDR2 sequences are SGHRS and YFSETQ. The CDR3 is 15 amino acids.

The chain links TRBV14 to TRBJ2-4; 8 nucleotides line up with TRBD2. The V and J ends lost 2 bases and 8 bases, in that order; junction bases with no gene match: 2. CDR1 is SGHDN and CDR2 is FVKESK in the germline V gene. CDR3 length: 13 residues. The CDR3 protein is CASSQFGGDIQYF. CDR3 sequence (DNA): TGTGCCAGCAGCCAATTCGGGGGGGACATTCAGTACTTC.